One and the same sample provided the 28 T cell receptor beta chains below, sequenced in a study of cytomegalovirus exposure and HLA in healthy donors. This PCR relied on a set of 60 Vbeta primers and 13 Jbeta primers. The assay was immunoSEQ multiplex PCR, and TCRdb's table has in-frame clones only and misses some. The sample records 180,000 or so clones, about 80% being singletons. Sequencing was performed on PBMCs. The receptors come from a man aged 45 to 65 in good health and CMV-seropositive.

The chain joins TRBV10-3 to TRBJ2-7; TRBD2 aligns across 8 bases. Germline CDR1 is ENHRY and CDR2 is SYGVKD. CDR3 size: 17 residues. The V and J ends lost 0 bases and 5 bases, in that order; junction bases with no gene match: 12. CDR3 sequence (DNA): TGTGCCATCAGTGAGTCTGGGGCGGGGGGTATATTCCACGAGCAGTACGTC. Translation: CAISESGAGGIFHEQYV.

A few counts support this clone. The CDR3 reads CASREASYTEAFF. CDR3 coding DNA: TGTGCCAGCAGGGAGGCGTCGTACACTGAAGCTTTCTTT. The chain couples TRBV27 to TRBJ1-1; D is ambiguous. Germline V lookup: CDR1 MNHEY, CDR2 SMNVEV (reference sequence). This CDR3 comprises 13 residues. V lost 6 bases, J lost 3 bases, and 11 bases lay in between.

V is TRBV11-2 and J is TRBJ2-1; 10 nucleotides align to TRBD2. The CDR3 runs to 15 residues. Germline trimming cut 1 base from V and 7 bases from J; bases unmatched to any gene: 4. Germline V lookup: CDR1 SGHAT, CDR2 FQNNGV. CDR3 loop: CASSLGPSGGNEQFF. The CDR3 nucleotides are TGTGCCAGCAGCTTAGGGCCTAGCGGGGGTAATGAGCAGTTCTTC. The complete variable domain, with remaining parts taken from reference TRBV11-2 and TRBJ2-1, reads EAGVAQSPRYKIIEKRQSVAFWCNPISGHATLYWYQQILGQGPKLLIQFQNNGVVDDSQLPKDRFSAERLKGVDSTLKIQPAKLEDSAVYLCASSLGPSGGNEQFFGPGTRLTVL.

The chain employs TRBV7-9 and TRBJ1-1, with D maybe TRBD1 (5 bases). Trimming cost V 5 bases and J 10 bases, with 17 bases left between them. This CDR3 is 13 amino acids long. Per germline, CDR1 SEHNR and CDR2 FQNEAQ (reference sequence). Here the CDR3 reads CASSNQGTGVAFF. CDR3 nucleotides: TGTGCCAGCAGCAATCAGGGAACTGGAGTAGCTTTCTTT. Supplemented by reference TRBV7-9 and TRBJ1-1, the full variable domain reads DTGVSQNPRHKITKRGQNVTFRCDPISEHNRLYWYRQTLGQGPEFLTYFQNEAQLEKSRLLSDRFSAERPKGSFSTLEIQRTEQGDSAMYLCASSNQGTGVAFFGQGTRLTVV.

The chain uses TRBV6-1 and TRBJ1-3, with 10 bases matching TRBD1. In germline, CDR1 is MNHNS, CDR2 SASEGT. This CDR3 comprises 15 residues. After removal of 6 bases from V and 4 bases from J, the junction contained 6 bases not matched to a gene. The CDR3 DNA reads TGTGCCAGCAGGACCGACAGGGGGCCCGGAAACACCATATATTTT. It is translated as CASRTDRGPGNTIYF.

This chain links TRBV7-8 with TRBJ1-2; TRBD1 might be the D (6 bases). Trimming removed 3 bases from V and 4 bases from J, with 18 bases in between. This CDR3 is built from 16 residues. Germline CDR1 SGHVS, CDR2 FQNEAQ. The CDR3 bases are TGTGCCAGCAGCTTGGCCCCGGGCGGCAGGGGCTATGGCTACACCTTC. Its protein is CASSLAPGGRGYGYTF. Drawing the rest from reference TRBV7-8 and TRBJ1-2, the complete variable domain is GAGVSQSPRYKVAKRGQDVALRCDPISGHVSLFWYQQALGQGPEFLTYFQNEAQLDKSGLPSDRFFAERPEGSVSTLKIQRTQQEDSAVYLCASSLAPGGRGYGYTFGSGTRLTVV.

The chain joins TRBV15 to TRBJ2-1, with unresolved D. The CDR3 has 14 amino acids. The germline V gene encodes CDR1 LNHNV and CDR2 YYDKDF (reference sequence). V lost 2 bases and J 4 bases, leaving 9 bases between the germline ends. DNA of the CDR3: TGTGCCACCAGCAGAATGTCCGGTTACAATGAGCAGTTCTTC. Translation: CATSRMSGYNEQFF.

CDR3 sequence reads: CASSPGTGWRYEQFF. The CDR3 coding sequence is TGTGCCAGCAGTCCCGGGACAGGGTGGAGGTATGAGCAGTTCTTC. This sequence joins TRBV2 and TRBJ2-1; 9 nucleotides line up with TRBD1. The V gene end was trimmed by 5 bases and the J gene end by 8 bases; junction bases not matched to a gene: 10. CDR1 SNHLY and CDR2 FYNNEI come from the germline V gene. This CDR3 is 15 amino acids long.

This clone was picked up one time. The V call is TRBV5-6, the J call TRBJ2-5; 12 nucleotides match TRBD2. From germline, CDR1 is SGHDT and CDR2 YYEEEE. CDR3 length: 16 residues. The V gene end was trimmed by 3 bases and the J gene end by 5 bases; junction bases not matched to a gene: 8. CDR3 sequence (DNA): TGTGCCAGCAGCTCCGTACTACTAGCGGGGGGCGAGACCCAGTACTTC. Its translation is CASSSVLLAGGETQYF. The variable domain in full, with the rest retrieved from reference TRBV5-6 and TRBJ2-5, is DAGVTQSPTHLIKTRGQQVTLRCSPKSGHDTVSWYQQALGQGPQFIFQYYEEEERQRGNFPDRFSGHQFPNYSSELNVNALLLGDSALYLCASSSVLLAGGETQYFGPGTRLLVL.

The gene calls are TRBV5-6 and TRBJ2-1; TRBD2 might be the D (7 bases). Germline loops: CDR1 SGHDT, CDR2 YYEEEE. This CDR3 is 15 amino acids long. V was clipped by 6 bases and J by 2 bases, with 15 bases between them. The CDR3 is CASNFQGTTYNEQFF. The CDR3, as DNA: TGTGCCAGCAACTTCCAGGGGACTACCTACAATGAGCAGTTCTTC. The whole variable domain, filled in from reference TRBV5-6 and TRBJ2-1, reads DAGVTQSPTHLIKTRGQQVTLRCSPKSGHDTVSWYQQALGQGPQFIFQYYEEEERQRGNFPDRFSGHQFPNYSSELNVNALLLGDSALYLCASNFQGTTYNEQFFGPGTRLTVL.

The V call is TRBV7-9, the J call TRBJ2-7, with D possibly being TRBD1 (7 bases). V gave up 10 bases and J gave up 3 bases, with 25 bases separating them. CDR1 and CDR2 (germline): SEHNR, FQNEAQ (reference sequence). There are 16 residues in the CDR3. CDR3 amino acids: CATRDGGQQMNYEQYF. In nucleotides, the CDR3 is TGTGCCACCAGAGACGGGGGACAGCAAATGAACTACGAGCAGTACTTC.

The V gene is TRBV4-2, the J gene TRBJ2-5, with 10 bases identical to TRBD2. V lost 6 bases and J lost 7; bases outside the gene matches: 14. This CDR3 is built from 16 residues. CDR1 is LGHNA and CDR2 is YNFKEQ in the germline V gene. The CDR3 DNA reads TGTGCCAGCAGGGATCTAGCGGGGGCCCCAACGGGGACCCAGTACTTC. Protein sequence: CASRDLAGAPTGTQYF.

The chain is built from TRBV2 and TRBJ1-4; TRBD1 agrees at 7 bases. J gave up 2 bases and V 6 bases, and 3 bases lay outside the gene matches. The CDR3 is made up of 14 amino acids. Germline loops: CDR1 SNHLY, CDR2 FYNNEI. The DNA for the CDR3 is TGTGCCAGCAGCGGACAGGCCACTAATGAAAAACTGTTTTTT. Translating it yields CASSGQATNEKLFF.

The chain joins TRBV30 to TRBJ2-5; the D gene is possibly TRBD1 (5 bases). The DNA end is more similar to TRBJ2-7, so the J call may be wrong. CDR1 is GTSNPN and CDR2 is SVGIG in the germline V gene (reference sequence). This CDR3 region has 12 residues. The CDR3 DNA reads as TGTGCCTGGAGTGTAGACAGTTACGAGCAGTACTTC. This translates into CAWSVDSYEQYF.

The V gene is TRBV5-1, the J gene TRBJ2-7; D not certain. This CDR3 comprises 15 residues. Germline V gene lookup returns CDR1 SGHRS and CDR2 YFSETQ. Trimming left V 3 bases short and J 3 bases short, with 16 bases between. CDR3 sequence reads: CASSWRPDSFYEQYV. The CDR3 DNA reads TGCGCCAGCAGCTGGCGGCCAGACTCTTTCTACGAGCAGTACGTC.

V gene TRBV18 combines with J gene TRBJ1-5; 7 bases are a match to TRBD1. The CDR3 has 15 residues. J lost 3 bases, V lost 5 bases, and 7 bases had no gene match. The germline CDR1 and CDR2 sequences are KGHSH and LQKENI. The chain's CDR3 is CASSSRDRTNQPQHF. Written as DNA, the CDR3 is TGTGCCAGCTCAAGCCGGGACAGAACCAATCAGCCCCAGCATTTT.

The rearrangement links TRBV6-5 to TRBJ2-7; 12 nucleotides match TRBD1. CDR3 length: 16 amino acids. Germline V lookup: CDR1 MNHEY, CDR2 SVGAGI. With 0 bases clipped from V and 4 bases from J, the junction kept 4 bases outside the gene matches. The CDR3 sequence is CASSYSGTGGVYEQYF. CDR3 DNA: TGTGCCAGCAGTTACTCGGGGACAGGGGGCGTATACGAGCAGTACTTC.

V and J are TRBV7-6 and TRBJ2-5; 9 bases map to TRBD2. Germline values: CDR1 SGHVS, CDR2 FNYEAQ. V shed 4 bases, J shed 5 bases, and the junction held 5 bases outside the gene matches. There are 14 residues in the CDR3. The DNA of the CDR3 is TGTGCCAGCAGCTCGGCGGGAGGGGGGGAGACCCAGTACTTC. It specifies CASSSAGGGETQYF.

The J gene is TRBJ2-7, the V gene TRBV7-8, with 8 bases aligning to TRBD2. Looked up from germline, CDR1 is SGHVS and CDR2 is FQNEAQ. V was pared by 3 bases and J by 3 bases, with 4 bases of the junction left unmatched. The CDR3 covers 14 residues. CDR3 sequence reads: CASSFGGGLYEQYF. The CDR3 bases are TGTGCCAGCAGCTTTGGCGGGGGGCTCTACGAGCAGTACTTC.

V is TRBV5-1 and J is TRBJ1-2, with 10 nucleotides matching TRBD1. Germline V gives CDR1 SGHRS, CDR2 YFSETQ. With 0 bases clipped from V and 4 bases from J, the junction kept 3 bases outside the gene matches. There are 15 residues in the CDR3. This CDR3 is CASSLGDRGGYGYTF. The CDR3 DNA is TGCGCCAGCAGCTTGGGGGACAGGGGTGGCTATGGCTACACCTTC.

This chain connects TRBV2 to TRBJ2-7; 7 bases line up with TRBD1. After removal of 0 bases from V and 2 bases from J, the junction contained 4 bases not matched to a gene. The CDR3 length is 15 residues. Germline V gives CDR1 SNHLY, CDR2 FYNNEI. The CDR3 bases are TGTGCCAGCAGTGAAGCCGGGACAGTCGCCTACGAGCAGTACGTC. It encodes CASSEAGTVAYEQYV.

This rearrangement joins TRBV29-1 to TRBJ1-2, with 8 bases that match TRBD1. This CDR3 spans 13 amino acids. The J segment lost 5 bases and the V segment lost 3 bases, leaving 5 bases of the junction unmatched. CDR1 is SQVTM, CDR2 ANQGSEA, per germline. Written as DNA, the CDR3 is TGCAGCGTTGATACAGGGGGGGGGTATGGCTACACCTTC. Residues: CSVDTGGGYGYTF. Full variable domain (missing parts from reference TRBV29-1 and TRBJ1-2): SAVISQKPSRDICQRGTSLTIQCQVDSQVTMMFWYRQQPGQSLTLIATANQGSEATYESGFVIDKFPISRPNLTFSTLTVSNMSPEDSSIYLCSVDTGGGYGYTFGSGTRLTVV.

The rearrangement uses TRBV11-2 and TRBJ2-7; 16 bases agree with TRBD2. This CDR3 comprises 20 residues. Losses at the gene ends were 0 bases for V and 0 bases for J; bases not matched to a gene: 8. CDR1 is SGHAT and CDR2 is FQNNGV in the germline V gene. Written as DNA, the CDR3 is TGTGCCAGCAGCTTAGAAGAGTGGGGACTAGCGGGGGGGCTCTCCTACGAGCAGTACGTC. Protein sequence: CASSLEEWGLAGGLSYEQYV.

This chain joins TRBV6-5 and TRBJ1-1; no definite D call. Germline CDR1 is MNHEY and CDR2 is SVGAGI. The CDR3 has 12 amino acids. Trimming stripped 4 bases from V and 7 bases from J, with 10 bases between. In DNA form, the CDR3 reads TGTGCCAGCAGTTGGAATCGCGGTGAAGCTTTCTTT. Protein product: CASSWNRGEAFF.

This clone was observed once. This CDR3 reads CASSAPPRENTEAFF. The CDR3 nucleotides are TGTGCCAGCAGCGCCCCTCCTCGGGAAAACACTGAAGCTTTCTTT. The chain links TRBV9 to TRBJ1-1, with D unclear. This CDR3 comprises 15 residues. The germline gives CDR1 SGDLS, CDR2 YYNGEE. V was trimmed by 3 bases and J by 2 bases, leaving 14 bases between them.

The chain links TRBV15 to TRBJ2-3; 13 positions match TRBD2. J gave up 8 bases and V 1 base, and 12 bases lay outside the gene matches. Germline CDR1 is LNHNV and CDR2 is YYDKDF (reference sequence). This CDR3 region has 18 residues. This CDR3 reads CATSRGGPTSGGDSTQYF. The CDR3 DNA follows: TGTGCCACCAGCAGAGGAGGCCCAACTAGCGGGGGGGATAGTACGCAGTATTTT.

This rearrangement joins TRBV14 to TRBJ2-3, with a tentative D call TRBD2 (6 bases). The germline V and J ends were trimmed by 1 base and 0 bases, with 11 bases remaining between them. The CDR3 consists of 16 residues. The V gene's germline CDR1 is SGHDN and CDR2 FVKESK. CDR3 sequence (DNA): TGTGCCAGCAGCCAAGGTCGGGGGAGAAGCACAGATACGCAGTATTTT. This gives the protein CASSQGRGRSTDTQYF.

The chain joins TRBV28 to TRBJ2-3; 8 nucleotides line up with TRBD2. The CDR3 totals 16 residues. V lost 6 bases and J lost 1; bases outside the gene matches: 9. Germline V gene lookup returns CDR1 MDHEN and CDR2 SYDVKM. The CDR3 nucleotides are TGTGCCAGCAGCCTCCTGAGCGGGGGCCGCACAGATACGCAGTATTTT. This encodes CASSLLSGGRTDTQYF.